This entry concerns a single T cell receptor beta chain. Its antigen is unidentified. A junction boundary mismatches the germline segment, possibly from a read error. Through Arm-PCR of CDR3 regions and iRepertoire HTBI primers, TCR beta libraries were built. Each CDR3 protein is one row after TCRdb ran MiXCR on the multiplex PCR reads. The sample has about 450,000 distinct CDR3 sequences, 16% seen once; the top ten hold around 10%. The sample originates from a study of regulatory T cells in long-lasting Graves disease. General study points: Investigators studied peripheral blood only, not thyroid tissue. With persistent disease, TRBV28, TRBJ1-2 and TRBJ2-5 were the favored segments.

Time point in this sample: newly diagnosed GD, antithyroid drugs for less than 3 months. Scientists built the TCR library using RNA that was extracted from PBMCs. The CDR3 loop spans 17 amino acids. The V gene's germline CDR1 is MDHEN and CDR2 SYDVKM. The data also belong to a second study, concerning T cells in Graves' hyperthyroidism and ophthalmopathy. Turning to that study: The HTBI primer set was used in a first-round RT-PCR of the TCR CDR3.

The clonotype comes from a woman aged 25 to 39 with Graves disease. The source material was peripheral blood mononuclear cells (PBMCs), sampled at new diagnosis, from a patient treated with antithyroid drugs. V usage is TRBV28 and J usage is TRBJ2-3, with a weak D call TRBD2 (5 bases). As DNA, the CDR3 is TGCGCCAGCAGCCAAGAAGCCGGAGCGGTCTTCACAGATACGCAGTATTTT. This sequence encodes CASSQEAGAVFTDTQYF.